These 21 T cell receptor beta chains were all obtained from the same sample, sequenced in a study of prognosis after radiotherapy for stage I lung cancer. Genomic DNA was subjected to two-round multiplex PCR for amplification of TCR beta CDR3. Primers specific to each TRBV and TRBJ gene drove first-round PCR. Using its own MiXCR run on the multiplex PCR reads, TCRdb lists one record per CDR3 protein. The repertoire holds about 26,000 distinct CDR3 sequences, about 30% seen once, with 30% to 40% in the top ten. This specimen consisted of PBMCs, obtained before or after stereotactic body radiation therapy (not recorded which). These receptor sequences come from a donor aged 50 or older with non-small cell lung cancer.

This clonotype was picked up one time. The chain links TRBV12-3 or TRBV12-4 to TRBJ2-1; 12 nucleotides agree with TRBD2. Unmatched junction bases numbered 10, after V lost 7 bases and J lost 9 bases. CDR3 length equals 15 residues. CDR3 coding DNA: TGTGCCAGCAACCCCTCCCTAGCGGGAGGGCCTGAGCAGTTCTTC. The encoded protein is CASNPSLAGGPEQFF.

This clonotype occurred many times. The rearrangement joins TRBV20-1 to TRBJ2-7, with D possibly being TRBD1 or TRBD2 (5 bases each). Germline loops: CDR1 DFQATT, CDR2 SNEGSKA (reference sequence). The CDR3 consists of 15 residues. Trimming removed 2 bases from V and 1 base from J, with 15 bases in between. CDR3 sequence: CSARRSGTISYEQYF. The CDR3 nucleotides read TGCAGTGCTAGACGCTCCGGGACCATTTCCTACGAGCAGTACTTC.

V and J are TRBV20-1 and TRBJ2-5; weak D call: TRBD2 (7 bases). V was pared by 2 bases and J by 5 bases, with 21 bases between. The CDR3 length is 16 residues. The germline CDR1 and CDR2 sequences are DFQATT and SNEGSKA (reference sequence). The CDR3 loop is CSARTRERGGLETQYF. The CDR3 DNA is TGCAGTGCTAGAACGAGGGAAAGGGGGGGGCTGGAGACCCAGTACTTC.

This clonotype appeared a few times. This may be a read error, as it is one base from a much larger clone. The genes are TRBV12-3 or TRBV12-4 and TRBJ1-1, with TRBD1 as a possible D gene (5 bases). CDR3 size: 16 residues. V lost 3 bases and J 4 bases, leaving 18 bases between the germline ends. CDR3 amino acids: CASSFARQWAVTEAFF. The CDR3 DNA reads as TGTGCCAGCAGTTTCGCCCGACAGTGGGCGGTCACTGAAGCTTTCTTT.

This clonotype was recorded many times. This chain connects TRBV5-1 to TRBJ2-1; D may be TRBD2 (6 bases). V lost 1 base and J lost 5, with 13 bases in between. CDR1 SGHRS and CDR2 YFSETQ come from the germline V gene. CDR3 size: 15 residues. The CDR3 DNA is TGCGCCAGCAGCTTGCAGGCTAGCGTCGACAATGAGCAGTTCTTC. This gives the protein CASSLQASVDNEQFF.

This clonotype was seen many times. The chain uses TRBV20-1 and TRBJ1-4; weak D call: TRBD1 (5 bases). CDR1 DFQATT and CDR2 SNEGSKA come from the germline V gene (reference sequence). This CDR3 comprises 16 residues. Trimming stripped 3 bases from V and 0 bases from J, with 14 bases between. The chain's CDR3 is CSASRGGKTTNEKLFF. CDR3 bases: TGCAGTGCTAGTCGGGGGGGGAAAACAACTAATGAAAAACTGTTTTTT.

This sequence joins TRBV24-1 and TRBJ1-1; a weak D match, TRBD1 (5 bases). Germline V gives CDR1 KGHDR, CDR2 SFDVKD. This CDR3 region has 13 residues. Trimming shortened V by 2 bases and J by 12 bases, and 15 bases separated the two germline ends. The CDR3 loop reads CATSDSRERVTFF. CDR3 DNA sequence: TGTGCCACCAGTGATTCCAGGGAAAGGGTAACTTTCTTT.

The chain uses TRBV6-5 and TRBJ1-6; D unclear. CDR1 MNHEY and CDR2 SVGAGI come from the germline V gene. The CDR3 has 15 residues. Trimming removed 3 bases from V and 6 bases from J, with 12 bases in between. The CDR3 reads CASSYSGNSNSPLHF. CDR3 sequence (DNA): TGTGCCAGCAGTTATTCGGGGAATAGTAATTCACCCCTCCACTTT.

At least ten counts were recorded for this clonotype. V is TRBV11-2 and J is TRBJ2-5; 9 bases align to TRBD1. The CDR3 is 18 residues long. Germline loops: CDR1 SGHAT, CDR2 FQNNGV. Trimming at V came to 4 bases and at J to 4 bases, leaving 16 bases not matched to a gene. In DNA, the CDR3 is TGTGCCAGCAGCTCTCCCCTGGACAGGGGCCCCCGTCGAGAGACCCAGTACTTC. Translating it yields CASSSPLDRGPRRETQYF.

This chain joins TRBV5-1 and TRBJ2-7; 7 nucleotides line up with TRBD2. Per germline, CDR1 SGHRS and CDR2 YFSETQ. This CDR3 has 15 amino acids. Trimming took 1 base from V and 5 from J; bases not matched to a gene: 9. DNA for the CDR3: TGCGCCAGCAGCTTGTTTGGCGGGAGATCTGACGAGCAGTACTTC. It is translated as CASSLFGGRSDEQYF.

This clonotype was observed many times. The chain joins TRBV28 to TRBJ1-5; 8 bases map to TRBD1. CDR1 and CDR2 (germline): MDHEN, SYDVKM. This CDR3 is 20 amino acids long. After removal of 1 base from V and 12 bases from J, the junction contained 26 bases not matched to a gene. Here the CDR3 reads CASSLFNPEKPGQVIKVQHF. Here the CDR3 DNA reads TGTGCCAGCAGTTTATTCAACCCAGAAAAGCCGGGACAGGTGATCAAGGTCCAGCATTTT.

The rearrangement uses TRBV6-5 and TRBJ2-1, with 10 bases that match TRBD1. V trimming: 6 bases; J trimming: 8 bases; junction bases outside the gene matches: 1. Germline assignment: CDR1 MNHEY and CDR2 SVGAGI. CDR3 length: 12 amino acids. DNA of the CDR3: TGTGCCAGCAGGACAGGGGGCTATGAGCAGTTCTTC. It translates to CASRTGGYEQFF.

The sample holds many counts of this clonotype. CDR3: CASSPSGRTAYSNQPQHF. As DNA, the CDR3 is TGTGCCAGCAGTCCGTCGGGCAGGACAGCTTATAGCAATCAGCCCCAGCATTTT. V and J are TRBV27 and TRBJ1-5; tentatively, D is TRBD1 (6 bases). Germline assignment: CDR1 MNHEY and CDR2 SMNVEV (reference sequence). V shed 5 bases and J shed 0 bases, with 20 bases lying between them. The CDR3 sequence is 18 residues long.

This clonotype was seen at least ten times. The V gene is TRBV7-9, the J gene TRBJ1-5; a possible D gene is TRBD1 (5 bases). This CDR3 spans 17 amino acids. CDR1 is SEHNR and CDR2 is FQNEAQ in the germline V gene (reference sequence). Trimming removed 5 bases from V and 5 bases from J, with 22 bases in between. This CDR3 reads CASSTRDAGGTHQPQHF. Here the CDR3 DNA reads TGTGCCAGCAGCACCCGGGACGCAGGTGGGACCCATCAGCCCCAGCATTTT.

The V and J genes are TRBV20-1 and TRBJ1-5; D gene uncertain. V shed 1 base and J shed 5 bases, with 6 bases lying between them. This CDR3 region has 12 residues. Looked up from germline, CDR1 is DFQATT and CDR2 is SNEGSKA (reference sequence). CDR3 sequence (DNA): TGCAGTGCTAGAGCCCGGGATCAGCCCCAGCATTTT. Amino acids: CSARARDQPQHF.

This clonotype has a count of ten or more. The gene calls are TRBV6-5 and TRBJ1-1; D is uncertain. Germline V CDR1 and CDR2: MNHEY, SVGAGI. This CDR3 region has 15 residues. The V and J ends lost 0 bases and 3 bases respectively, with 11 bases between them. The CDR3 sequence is CASSYSEGPYTEAFF. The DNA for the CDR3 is TGTGCCAGCAGTTACTCCGAAGGGCCTTACACTGAAGCTTTCTTT.

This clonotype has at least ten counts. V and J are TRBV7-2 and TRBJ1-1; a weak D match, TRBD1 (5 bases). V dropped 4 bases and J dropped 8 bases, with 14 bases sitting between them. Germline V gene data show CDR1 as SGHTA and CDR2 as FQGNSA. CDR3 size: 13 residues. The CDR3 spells CASSSGQRGEAFF. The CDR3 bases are TGTGCCAGCAGCTCCGGACAACGGGGAGAAGCTTTCTTT.

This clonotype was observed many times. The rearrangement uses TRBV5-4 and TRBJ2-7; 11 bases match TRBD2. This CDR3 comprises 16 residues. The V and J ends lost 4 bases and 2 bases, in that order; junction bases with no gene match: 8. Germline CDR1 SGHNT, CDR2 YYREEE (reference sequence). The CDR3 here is CASSGTSGSLPYEQYF. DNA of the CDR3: TGTGCCAGCAGCGGAACTAGCGGGAGTCTCCCCTACGAGCAGTACTTC.

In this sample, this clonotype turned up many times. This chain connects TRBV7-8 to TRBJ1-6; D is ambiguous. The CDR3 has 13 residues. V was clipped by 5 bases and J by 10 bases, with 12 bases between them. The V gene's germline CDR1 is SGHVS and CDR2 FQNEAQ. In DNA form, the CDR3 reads TGTGCCAGCAGCAGTCTGAGAGGGTCACCCCTCCACTTT. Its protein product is CASSSLRGSPLHF.

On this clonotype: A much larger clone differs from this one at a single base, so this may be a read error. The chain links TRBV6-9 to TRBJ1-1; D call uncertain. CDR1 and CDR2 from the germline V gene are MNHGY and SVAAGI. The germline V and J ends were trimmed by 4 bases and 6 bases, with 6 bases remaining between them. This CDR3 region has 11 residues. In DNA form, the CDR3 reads TGTGCCAGCAGTTCGACCGCTGAAGCTTTCTTT. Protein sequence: CASSSTAEAFF.

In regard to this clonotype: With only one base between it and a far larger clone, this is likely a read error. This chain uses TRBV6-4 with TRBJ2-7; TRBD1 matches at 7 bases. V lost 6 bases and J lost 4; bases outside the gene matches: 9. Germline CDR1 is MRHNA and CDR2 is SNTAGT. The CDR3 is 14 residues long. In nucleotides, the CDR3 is TGTGCCAGCAGCCTGGTAGGGGGCATATACGAGCAGTACTTC. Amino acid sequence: CASSLVGGIYEQYF.